A single T cell receptor beta chain is shown here with its context. Its antigen is undetermined. This specimen comes from a study of CXCR3-negative and CXCR3-positive naive CD8 T cells. Study-wide points: Higher TRB CDR3 hydrophobicity marked CXCR3-positive naive cells relative to CXCR3-negative naive cells. Comparably high diversity marked both naive subsets, whereas memory CD8+ cells had much lower diversity. CXCR3 expression partially decreased after cryopreservation; most assays used fresh PBMCs.

Per the germline V gene, CDR1 is MNHEY and CDR2 is SVGEGT. CDR3 size: 18 residues. 5' RACE that incorporated UMI labels was used to prepare the TRB cDNA libraries. After re-calling the 5' RACE reads, TCRdb lists one entry per CDR3 protein, DNA absent. This sample's clone table lists over 20,000 distinct CDR3 sequences. Triplicate approximately 300,000-cell sorts were made of each CD8+ T cell subset. This receptor was taken from a human donor in good health. Some clones in this sample may be carry-over from other donors' samples. What was sequenced was naive CXCR3- CD8+ T cells from blood. Subset meaning: CD45RO-CCR7+CD27+CD95- naive CD8+ T cells lacking CXCR3 (TNR3-). The chain has TRBV6-2 or TRBV6-3 and TRBJ2-1; TCRdb's D call, TRBD1, is unchecked because there is no DNA. The CDR3 spells CASSYSIPTQGAYNEQFF.